A selection of T cell receptor beta chains follows, all from one sample in a study of OX40 agonist ivuxolimab in advanced cancers. Method: immunoSEQ multiplex PCR; TCRdb's copy keeps in-frame clones and lacks some. The table has about 45,000 clones, about 80% seen once. The specimen was CD4+ or CD8+ T cells sorted from blood, collected in a trial of the OX40 agonist ivuxolimab. The receptor source for this set is an adult with an advanced solid tumor such as melanoma, head and neck, liver or kidney cancer. Each CDR3 is given with its conserved first and last residue. The D gene is left open where the match is weak. Clone size is shown for a subset of rows, as once, few, many or a class of expanded clone.

CASSYFPGTVYGYTF,TGTGCCAGCAGTTATTTTCCCGGGACGGTCTATGGCTACACCTTC,TRBJ1-2,TRBV6-6,.,.
CASSYGTANTEAFF,TGTGCCAGCAGTTACGGGACAGCTAACACTGAAGCTTTCTTT,TRBJ1-1,TRBV6-5,TRBD1,.
CASGTAGEAETQYF,TGTGCCAGCGGTACGGCGGGCGAGGCGGAGACCCAGTACTTC,TRBJ2-5,TRBV6-5,.,.
CAIRGGSAAGELFF,TGTGCCATACGGGGCGGAAGTGCGGCCGGGGAGCTGTTTTTT,TRBJ2-2,TRBV19,.,.
CASSSVGRIYEQFF,TGTGCCAGCAGTTCCGTCGGGAGGATCTATGAGCAGTTCTTC,TRBJ2-1,TRBV6-5,TRBD2,few
CASSYHVAREAFF,TGTGCCAGCAGCTACCACGTAGCAAGGGAAGCTTTCTTT,TRBJ1-1,TRBV7-9,.,.
CASSPGAPYSNQPQHF,TGTGCCAGCTCACCGGGGGCCCCTTATAGCAATCAGCCCCAGCATTTT,TRBJ1-5,TRBV18,.,.
CSAVGGAGEQYF,TGCAGCGCCGTGGGGGGAGCGGGAGAGCAGTACTTC,TRBJ2-7,TRBV29-1,TRBD2,.
CASSLYREVYTF,TGCGCCAGCAGCCTGTACAGGGAGGTGTACACCTTC,TRBJ1-2,TRBV5-1,.,.
CASDRERRTEAFF,TGTGCCAGCGACAGGGAAAGGCGCACTGAAGCTTTCTTT,TRBJ1-1,TRBV6-5,TRBD1,.
CASSYPTAGVDNEQFF,TGTGCCAGCAGCTACCCTACAGCGGGAGTTGACAATGAGCAGTTCTTC,TRBJ2-1,TRBV11-2,TRBD2,once
CASSQDPYNYGYTF,TGTGCCAGCAGCCAAGACCCTTATAACTATGGCTACACCTTC,TRBJ1-2,TRBV14,.,.
CASSQYRASGYTF,TGCGCCAGCAGCCAATACAGGGCGTCTGGCTACACCTTC,TRBJ1-2,TRBV4-1,.,.
CASSLEDPEAFF,TGTGCCAGCAGCTTGGAGGACCCTGAAGCTTTCTTT,TRBJ1-1,TRBV7-9,.,.
CASSPPWASTDTQYF,TGTGCCAGCAGCCCCCCGTGGGCCAGCACAGATACGCAGTATTTT,TRBJ2-3,TRBV7-9,.,.
CASSFGRQAKGQFF,TGTGCCAGCAGTTTCGGCCGCCAGGCAAAGGGGCAGTTCTTC,TRBJ2-1,TRBV28,.,.
CASSDDRPTQYF,TGTGCCAGCAGTGACGACAGACCAACGCAGTATTTT,TRBJ2-3,TRBV25-1,.,.
CASSQVGKSDTQYF,TGCGCCAGCAGCCAAGTCGGGAAATCAGATACGCAGTATTTT,TRBJ2-3,TRBV4-1,.,.
CASSPRTSSSYNEQFF,TGCGCCAGCAGCCCTCGGACATCGAGCTCCTACAATGAGCAGTTCTTC,TRBJ2-1,TRBV4-3,.,many
CARRRFSYEQYF,TGTGCCCGCAGACGGTTCTCCTACGAGCAGTACTTC,TRBJ2-7,TRBV6-4,.,.
CASSVGQGGYEQYF,TGTGCCAGCAGCGTAGGGCAGGGGGGCTACGAGCAGTACTTC,TRBJ2-7,TRBV9,.,.
CASSLWSRGSEAFF,TGTGCCAGCAGTTTATGGAGCAGAGGAAGTGAAGCTTTCTTT,TRBJ1-1,TRBV27,.,once
CASSFSERLPPTGNTIYF,TGTGCCAGCAGCTTTTCGGAGAGACTTCCTCCAACCGGAAACACCATATATTTT,TRBJ1-3,TRBV13,.,.
CASSLAGRGDYGYTF,TGTGCCAGCAGCTTAGCGGGCAGGGGGGACTATGGCTACACCTTC,TRBJ1-2,TRBV11-2,TRBD1,.
CASSFGGSEQYF,TGTGCCAGCAGCTTTGGAGGGTCCGAGCAGTACTTC,TRBJ2-7,TRBV5-6,.,.
CASSLSRGAGELFF,TGTGCCAGCAGCTTAAGCAGGGGGGCCGGGGAGCTGTTTTTT,TRBJ2-2,TRBV7-6,.,.
CASSSSFGAPYEQYF,TGTGCCAGCAGTTCTTCATTCGGGGCCCCCTACGAGCAGTACTTC,TRBJ2-7,TRBV27,.,.
CASSLTPSGLYEQYF,TGTGCCAGCAGCTTAACACCTAGCGGCTTGTACGAGCAGTACTTC,TRBJ2-7,TRBV7-2,TRBD2,.
CASSLEGSGELFF,TGTGCCAGCAGTTTGGAGGGGTCCGGGGAGCTGTTTTTT,TRBJ2-2,TRBV28,.,.
CASSLPREQGASYEQYF,TGTGCCAGCAGCTTACCCCGGGAGCAGGGGGCCTCCTACGAGCAGTACTTC,TRBJ2-7,TRBV11-3,TRBD1,once
CASSPSPGNTEAFF,TGCGCCAGCAGCCCATCACCCGGAAACACTGAAGCTTTCTTT,TRBJ1-1,TRBV4-1,.,.
CASSWDDSGGSTDTQYF,TGTGCCAGCAGCTGGGACGATAGCGGGGGGTCCACAGATACGCAGTATTTT,TRBJ2-3,TRBV5-4,TRBD2,.
CASSLGGQTWGYTF,TGTGCCAGCAGCTTAGGGGGACAGACTTGGGGCTACACCTTC,TRBJ1-2,TRBV7-2,TRBD1,once
CASSEAGGNQPQHF,TGTGCCAGCAGTGAAGCTGGGGGCAATCAGCCCCAGCATTTT,TRBJ1-5,TRBV6-1,.,.
CASSFSRGPNRYEQYF,TGTGCCAGCAGCTTTTCCAGGGGACCAAATCGATACGAGCAGTACTTC,TRBJ2-7,TRBV11-3,.,.
CASKEVGGLTGELFF,TGCGCCAGCAAAGAGGTCGGTGGGTTGACCGGGGAGCTGTTTTTT,TRBJ2-2,TRBV5-1,.,few
CASSWTSGTWSSTDTQYF,TGTGCCAGCAGCTGGACTAGCGGGACCTGGTCTAGCACAGATACGCAGTATTTT,TRBJ2-3,TRBV11-2,TRBD2,.